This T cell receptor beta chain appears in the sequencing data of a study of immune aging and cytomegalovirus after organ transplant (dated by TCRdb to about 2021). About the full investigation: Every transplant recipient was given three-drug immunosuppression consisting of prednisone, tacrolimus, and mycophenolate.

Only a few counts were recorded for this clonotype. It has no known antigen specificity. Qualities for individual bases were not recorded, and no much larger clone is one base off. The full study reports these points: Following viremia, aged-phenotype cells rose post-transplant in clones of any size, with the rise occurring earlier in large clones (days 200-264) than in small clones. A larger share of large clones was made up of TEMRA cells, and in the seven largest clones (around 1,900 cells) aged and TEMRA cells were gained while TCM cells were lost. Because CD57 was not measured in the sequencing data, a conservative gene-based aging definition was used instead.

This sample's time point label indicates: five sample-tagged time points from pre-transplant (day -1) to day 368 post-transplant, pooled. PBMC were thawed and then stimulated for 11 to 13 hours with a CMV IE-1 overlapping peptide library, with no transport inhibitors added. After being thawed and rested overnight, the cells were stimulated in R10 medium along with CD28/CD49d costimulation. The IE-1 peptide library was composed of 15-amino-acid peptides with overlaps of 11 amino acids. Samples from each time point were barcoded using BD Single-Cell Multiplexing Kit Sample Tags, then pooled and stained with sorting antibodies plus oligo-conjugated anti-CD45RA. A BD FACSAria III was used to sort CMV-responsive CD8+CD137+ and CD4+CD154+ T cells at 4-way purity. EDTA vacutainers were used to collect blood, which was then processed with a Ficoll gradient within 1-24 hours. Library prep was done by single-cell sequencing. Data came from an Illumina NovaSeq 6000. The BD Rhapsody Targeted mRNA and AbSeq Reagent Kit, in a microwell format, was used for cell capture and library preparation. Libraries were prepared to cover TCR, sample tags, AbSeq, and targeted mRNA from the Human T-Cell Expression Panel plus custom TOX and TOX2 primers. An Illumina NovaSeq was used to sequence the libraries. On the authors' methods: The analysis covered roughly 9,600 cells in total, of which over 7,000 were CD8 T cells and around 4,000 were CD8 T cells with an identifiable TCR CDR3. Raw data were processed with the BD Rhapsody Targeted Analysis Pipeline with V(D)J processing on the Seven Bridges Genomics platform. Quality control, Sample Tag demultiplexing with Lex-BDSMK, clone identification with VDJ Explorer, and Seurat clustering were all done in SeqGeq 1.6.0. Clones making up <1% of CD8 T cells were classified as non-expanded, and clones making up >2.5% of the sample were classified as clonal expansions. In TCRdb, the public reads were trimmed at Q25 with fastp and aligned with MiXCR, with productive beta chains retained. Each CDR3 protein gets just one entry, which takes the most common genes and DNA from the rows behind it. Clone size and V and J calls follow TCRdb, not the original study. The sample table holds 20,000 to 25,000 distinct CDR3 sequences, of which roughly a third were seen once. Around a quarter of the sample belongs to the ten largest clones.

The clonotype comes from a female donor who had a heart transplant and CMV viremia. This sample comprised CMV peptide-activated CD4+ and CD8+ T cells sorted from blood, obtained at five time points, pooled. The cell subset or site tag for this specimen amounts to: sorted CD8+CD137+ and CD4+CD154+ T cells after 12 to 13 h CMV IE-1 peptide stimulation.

CDR3 protein: CASRRDGTDTQYF. The DNA reads as follows: TGCGCCAGCAGGCGGGACGGCACAGATACGCAGTATTTT. The V and J genes are TRBV10-1 and TRBJ2-3, with a tentative D gene TRBD2 over 6 matching bases. Measured from the cysteine to the phenylalanine, the CDR3 is 13 residues long. The DNA shown is the 39-base CDR3, in frame from base 1. V was cut back by 6 bases and J by 1 base, leaving a gap of 8 bases between them. The CDR1 and CDR2 encoded by the germline V gene (reference sequence) are WNHNN and SYGVQD.